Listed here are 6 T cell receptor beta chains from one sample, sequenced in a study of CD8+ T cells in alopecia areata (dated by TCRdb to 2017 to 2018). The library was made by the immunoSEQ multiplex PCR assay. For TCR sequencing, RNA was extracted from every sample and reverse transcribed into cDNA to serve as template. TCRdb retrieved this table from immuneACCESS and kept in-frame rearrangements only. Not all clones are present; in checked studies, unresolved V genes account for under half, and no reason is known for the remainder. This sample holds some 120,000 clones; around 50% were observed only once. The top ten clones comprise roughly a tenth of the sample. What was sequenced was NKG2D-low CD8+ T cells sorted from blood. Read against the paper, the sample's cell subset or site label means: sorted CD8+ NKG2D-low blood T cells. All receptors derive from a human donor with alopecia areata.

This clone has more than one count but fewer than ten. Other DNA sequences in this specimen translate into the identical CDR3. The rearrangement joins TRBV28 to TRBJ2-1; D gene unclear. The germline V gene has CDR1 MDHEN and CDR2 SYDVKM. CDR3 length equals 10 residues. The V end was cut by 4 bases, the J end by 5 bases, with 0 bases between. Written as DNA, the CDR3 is TGTGCCAGCAGTTACAATGAGCAGTTCTTC. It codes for CASSYNEQFF.

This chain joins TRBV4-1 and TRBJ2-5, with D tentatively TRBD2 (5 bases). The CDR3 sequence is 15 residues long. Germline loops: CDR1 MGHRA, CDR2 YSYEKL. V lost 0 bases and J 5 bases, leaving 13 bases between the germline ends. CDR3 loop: CASSQDSGFGETQYF. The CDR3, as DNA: TGCGCCAGCAGCCAAGATTCGGGGTTCGGGGAGACCCAGTACTTC.

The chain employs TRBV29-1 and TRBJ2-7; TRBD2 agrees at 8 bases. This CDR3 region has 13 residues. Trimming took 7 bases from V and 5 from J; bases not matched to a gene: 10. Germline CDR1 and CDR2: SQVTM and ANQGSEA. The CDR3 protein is CSARGGAVDEQYF. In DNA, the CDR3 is TGCAGCGCCCGGGGGGGCGCGGTCGACGAGCAGTACTTC.

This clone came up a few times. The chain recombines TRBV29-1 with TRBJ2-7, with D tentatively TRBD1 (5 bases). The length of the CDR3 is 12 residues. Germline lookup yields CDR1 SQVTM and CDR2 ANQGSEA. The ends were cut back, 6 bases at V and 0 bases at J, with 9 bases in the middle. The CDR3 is CSVNDSSYEQYF. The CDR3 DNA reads TGCAGCGTCAACGACAGCTCCTACGAGCAGTACTTC.

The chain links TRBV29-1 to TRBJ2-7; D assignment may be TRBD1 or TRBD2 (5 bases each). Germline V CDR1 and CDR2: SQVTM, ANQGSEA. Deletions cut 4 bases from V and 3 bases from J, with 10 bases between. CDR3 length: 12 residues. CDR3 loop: CSVGDPDYEQYF. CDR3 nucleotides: TGCAGCGTTGGGGACCCCGACTACGAGCAGTACTTC.

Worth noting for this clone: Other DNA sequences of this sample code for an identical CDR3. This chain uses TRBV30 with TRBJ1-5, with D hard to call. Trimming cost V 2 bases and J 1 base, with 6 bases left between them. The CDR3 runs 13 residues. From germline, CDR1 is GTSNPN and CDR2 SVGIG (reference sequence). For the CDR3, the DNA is TGTGCCTGGAGTAAGAGGAGCAATCAGCCCCAGCATTTT. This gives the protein CAWSKRSNQPQHF.